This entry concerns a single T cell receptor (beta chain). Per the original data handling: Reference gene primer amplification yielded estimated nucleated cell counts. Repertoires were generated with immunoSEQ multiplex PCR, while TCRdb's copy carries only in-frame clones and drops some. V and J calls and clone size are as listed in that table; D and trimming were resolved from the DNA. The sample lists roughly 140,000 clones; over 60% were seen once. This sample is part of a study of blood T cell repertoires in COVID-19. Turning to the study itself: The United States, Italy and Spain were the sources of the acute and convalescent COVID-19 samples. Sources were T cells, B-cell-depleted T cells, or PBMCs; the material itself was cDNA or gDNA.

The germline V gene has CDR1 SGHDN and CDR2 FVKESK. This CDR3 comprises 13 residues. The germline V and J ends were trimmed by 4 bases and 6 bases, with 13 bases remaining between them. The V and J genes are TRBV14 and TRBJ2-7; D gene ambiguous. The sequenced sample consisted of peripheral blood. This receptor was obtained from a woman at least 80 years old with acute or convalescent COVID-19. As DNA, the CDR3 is TGTGCCAGCAGCCTCCAGCCTCGGAGCGAGCAGTACTTC. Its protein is CASSLQPRSEQYF.